The 16 T cell receptor beta chains below were found in one sample sequenced in a study of monozygotic twins with cystic fibrosis. Repertoires were generated with immunoSEQ multiplex PCR, while TCRdb's copy carries only in-frame clones and drops some. The sample carries over 14,000 clones, roughly 81% recorded once. The sample consisted of blood. The receptors were sampled from a boy younger than 18 with cystic fibrosis.

The V and J genes are TRBV18 and TRBJ2-5; D gene uncertain. Germline assignment: CDR1 KGHSH and CDR2 LQKENI. This CDR3 is built from 12 residues. Deletions cut 8 bases from V and 7 bases from J, with 14 bases between. CDR3 DNA: TGTGCCAGCGCCACCGATCGTGTGACCCAGTACTTC. This encodes CASATDRVTQYF. Looking up the rest from reference TRBV18 and TRBJ2-5 gives the full variable domain: NAGVMQNPRHLVRRRGQEARLRCSPMKGHSHVYWYRQLPEEGLKFMVYLQKENIIDESGMPKERFSAEFPKEGPSILRIQQVVRGDSAAYFCASATDRVTQYFGPGTRLLVL.

The chain employs TRBV6-6 and TRBJ1-1; no clear D. The V gene's germline CDR1 is MNHNY and CDR2 SVGAGI (reference sequence). V was cut by 0 bases and J by 11 bases, with 10 bases left in between. The CDR3 length is 12 residues. CDR3 in amino acids: CASSYSTGNAFF. The CDR3 DNA follows: TGTGCCAGCAGTTACTCGACGGGGAACGCTTTCTTT.

This clone has only a few counts. The genes are TRBV11-2 and TRBJ2-7; 9 bases are a match to TRBD1. Per germline, CDR1 SGHAT and CDR2 FQNNGV. This CDR3 spans 14 amino acids. Losses at the gene ends were 5 bases for V and 2 bases for J; bases not matched to a gene: 4. The CDR3 loop reads CASSRTGVTYEQYF. CDR3 DNA: TGTGCCAGCAGCCGGACAGGGGTTACCTACGAGCAGTACTTC.

The chain combines TRBV5-4 with TRBJ2-7; 9 bases fit TRBD1. With 0 bases clipped from V and 4 bases from J, the junction kept 2 bases outside the gene matches. Germline V gene data show CDR1 as SGHNT and CDR2 as YYREEE (reference sequence). CDR3 length: 14 amino acids. CDR3 amino acids: CASSLDRGPYEQYF. CDR3 coding DNA: TGTGCCAGCAGCTTGGACAGGGGGCCATACGAGCAGTACTTC.

The chain recombines TRBV27 with TRBJ1-6; TRBD1 matches at 7 bases. The CDR3 sequence is 16 residues long. CDR1 and CDR2 (germline): MNHEY, SMNVEV (reference sequence). V was pared by 4 bases and J by 6 bases, with 9 bases of the junction left unmatched. CDR3 bases: TGTGCCAGCAGTTCGAAGAGACAGGGATTTAATTCACCCCTCCACTTT. Amino acids: CASSSKRQGFNSPLHF.

The chain couples TRBV4-2 to TRBJ1-2; no reliable D call. Per the germline V gene, CDR1 is LGHNA and CDR2 is YNFKEQ. The CDR3 length is 16 residues. V lost 0 bases, J lost 2 bases, and 13 bases lay in between. CDR3 sequence (DNA): TGTGCCAGCAGCCAAGACCACTCACCCGGAAACTATGGCTACACCTTC. Its protein is CASSQDHSPGNYGYTF.

The V gene is TRBV11-2, the J gene TRBJ1-2; no firm D call. Germline CDR1 reads SGHAT; CDR2 reads FQNNGV. With 8 bases removed from V and 5 bases from J, the gap between germline ends came to 18 bases. This CDR3 is 14 amino acids long. CDR3 nucleotides: TGTGCCAGCTCTACGGCCCCAAGGAAGTATGGCTACACCTTC. Encoded protein: CASSTAPRKYGYTF.

The chain employs TRBV4-2 and TRBJ2-3; weak D call: TRBD1 (7 bases). V was trimmed by 0 bases and J by 3 bases, leaving 13 bases between them. The CDR3 is 16 amino acids. Germline V CDR1 and CDR2: LGHNA, YNFKEQ. The CDR3 spells CASSQDLAGGTDTQYF. CDR3 coding DNA: TGTGCCAGCAGCCAAGATCTGGCAGGGGGGACAGATACGCAGTATTTT.

This clone was found once. The V gene is TRBV28, the J gene TRBJ1-1, with TRBD1 identical over 7 bases. Germline CDR1 MDHEN, CDR2 SYDVKM. V lost 4 bases to trimming and J lost 8 bases; unmatched junction nucleotides: 16. This CDR3 has 16 residues. The CDR3 DNA is TGTGCCAGCAGTTCCACAGGGGACATATTCCCTGCAGAAGCTTTCTTT. Amino acids: CASSSTGDIFPAEAFF.

The chain carries TRBV6-1 and TRBJ1-6, with no clear D. Per germline, CDR1 MNHNS and CDR2 SASEGT. The CDR3 runs to 13 residues. The ends were cut back, 6 bases at V and 9 bases at J, with 12 bases in the middle. The CDR3 here is CASRETRGSPLHF. The CDR3, as DNA: TGTGCCAGCAGGGAAACACGGGGTTCACCCCTCCACTTT.

V and J are TRBV5-6 and TRBJ2-7; the match to TRBD2 covers 13 bases. The CDR3 runs 16 residues. Germline V gene sequence: CDR1 SGHDT, CDR2 YYEEEE. The V gene end was trimmed by 4 bases and the J gene end by 3 bases; junction bases not matched to a gene: 7. CDR3 loop: CASSQGTSGVFYEQYF. The DNA of the CDR3 is TGTGCCAGCAGCCAAGGGACTAGCGGGGTTTTCTACGAGCAGTACTTC.

In its sample, this clone was seen a few times. J is TRBJ1-2 and V is TRBV25-1, with D perhaps TRBD1 (5 bases). The length of the CDR3 is 15 residues. Germline V gene sequence: CDR1 MGHDK, CDR2 SYGVNS. Trimming took off 5 bases at V and 6 bases at J, with 19 bases between the two ends. CDR3 sequence: CASSPLTRGRDGYTF. Here the CDR3 DNA reads TGTGCCAGCAGTCCCCTCACCCGGGGACGGGATGGCTACACCTTC.

The chain combines TRBV7-2 with TRBJ2-5; 11 nucleotides agree with TRBD2. This CDR3 spans 14 amino acids. Germline CDR1 reads SGHTA; CDR2 reads FQGNSA. V lost 3 bases and J lost 8; bases outside the gene matches: 5. The CDR3 DNA sequence: TGTGCCAGCAGCTTCGGGACTAGCGGAGGCACCCAGTACTTC. It is translated as CASSFGTSGGTQYF.

In its sample, this clone was seen once. This chain connects TRBV28 to TRBJ1-5, with D perhaps matching TRBD1 (6 bases). The CDR3 loop spans 14 amino acids. V lost 5 bases and J 2 bases, leaving 10 bases between the germline ends. Looked up from germline, CDR1 is MDHEN and CDR2 is SYDVKM. The CDR3 region has the DNA TGTGCCAGCAGTCTAGGGGGGGGCAATCAGCCCCAGCATTTT. Amino acid sequence: CASSLGGGNQPQHF.

This rearrangement joins TRBV7-2 to TRBJ2-3; D is ambiguous. This CDR3 is built from 13 residues. Between the trimmed V and J ends, which lost 6 bases and 4 bases, there was a span of 11 bases. The V gene's germline CDR1 is SGHTA and CDR2 FQGNSA. The CDR3 loop is CASSLSLPDTQYF. DNA for the CDR3: TGTGCCAGCAGTCTCTCGCTCCCAGATACGCAGTATTTT. Variable domain in full (rest from reference TRBV7-2 and TRBJ2-3): GAGVSQSPSNKVTEKGKDVELRCDPISGHTALYWYRQSLGQGLEFLIYFQGNSAPDKSGLPSDRFSAERTGGSVSTLTIQRTQQEDSAVYLCASSLSLPDTQYFGPGTRLTVL.

CDR3 sequence: CASKGRRVYEQYF. The CDR3, as DNA: TGTGCCAGCAAGGGACGGCGTGTTTACGAGCAGTACTTC. The chain uses TRBV28 and TRBJ2-7; D tentatively reads TRBD1 or TRBD2 (5 bases each). V was cut by 7 bases and J by 4 bases, with 14 bases left in between. The CDR3 is made up of 13 amino acids. The germline CDR1 and CDR2 sequences are MDHEN and SYDVKM.